This TCR beta chain was found in a study of prognosis after radiotherapy for stage I lung cancer. On the study more broadly: The tumor diagnosis was squamous cell carcinoma for roughly 7 patients and adenocarcinoma for under 15. Not a single patient was given any concurrent therapy alongside stereotactic body radiotherapy, also referred to as SBRT. General study points: Patients developing distant metastases showed lower Shannon entropy after stereotactic body radiation therapy. Patients without metastases reportedly showed TRBV and TRBJ gene usage unlike that of patients with metastases.

By two-round multiplex PCR, the TCR beta CDR3 was amplified from genomic DNA. First-round PCR employed TRBV- and TRBJ-specific primers for each gene. One entry per CDR3 protein, called by TCRdb with MiXCR from the multiplex PCR reads. The sample has 59,000 or so distinct CDR3 sequences; 26% are singletons. Germline CDR1 is DFQATT and CDR2 is SNEGSKA (reference sequence). The CDR3 runs to 16 residues. Note on this clonotype: Its antigen remains unidentified. A read error may be the cause here, since a much bigger clone is one base away.

This chain links TRBV20-1 with TRBJ1-1; no firm D call. The source is a donor aged 50 or older with non-small cell lung cancer. Sample: PBMCs, taken before or after stereotactic body radiation therapy (not recorded which). The CDR3 DNA follows: TGCAGTGCTTCCCGAGGCCCCTTAGCCATGAACACTGAAGCTCTCTTT. This gives the protein CSASRGPLAMNTEALF.